This T cell receptor beta chain was recovered during a study of blood T cell repertoires in COVID-19. Overall study context: PBMCs, B-cell-depleted T cells, or T cells provided the cDNA or gDNA that made up the material.

Trimming cost V 3 bases and J 4 bases, with 13 bases left between them. Germline-derived CDR1 and CDR2 are SGHVS and FQNEAQ. This CDR3 region has 15 residues. As handled by the study authors: How many nucleated cells were present was estimated from reference gene primer amplification. Sequencing was performed with immunoSEQ multiplex PCR; in TCRdb, only in-frame clones are kept and a portion is missing. V and J calls and clone size follow that table, whereas D and trimming were derived from the DNA. The data show about 220,000 clones, more than 80% seen once. Sequences were obtained from peripheral blood. The chain combines TRBV7-8 with TRBJ1-5; D is perhaps TRBD1 (6 bases). The sequence was obtained from a man aged 25-40 years who had recovered from COVID-19. The CDR3 region has the DNA TGTGCCAGCAGCTTCTCCTTAGGGGGAAATCAGCCCCAGCATTTT. This encodes CASSFSLGGNQPQHF. Variable domain in full (rest from reference TRBV7-8 and TRBJ1-5): GAGVSQSPRYKVAKRGQDVALRCDPISGHVSLFWYQQALGQGPEFLTYFQNEAQLDKSGLPSDRFFAERPEGSVSTLKIQRTQQEDSAVYLCASSFSLGGNQPQHFGDGTRLSIL.